These 9 T cell receptor beta chains share one sample of origin, sequenced in a study of vaccination effects on CD4 cells after COVID-19 (dated by TCRdb to between 2021 and 2023). No antigen is known for these receptors. Library generation was performed with the immunoSEQ multiplex PCR assay. What TCRdb holds here is the immuneACCESS table cut down to in-frame rearrangements. Part of the clones is not present; checked against another copy, under half of the missing clones reflect an unresolved V gene, and the others are unexplained. The sample data list around 45,000 clones, and around 76% of these were observed just once. The ten largest clones capture 10% to 13% of the sample. In the ViraFEST assay, PBMC were stimulated with viral peptide pools, and antigen-specific CD4+ T cell clonotypes were then identified by expansion using TCR sequencing. After less than 13 days of culture, CD4+ T cells were isolated with the EasySep CD4+ T cell isolation kit. Negative nucleocapsid antibody results before and after vaccination confirmed that the healthy vaccine recipients had no prior SARS-CoV-2 infection.

The specimen comprised CD4+ T cells from PBMCs cultured with SARS-CoV-2 spike peptides, sampled before COVID-19 vaccination. What this sample's cell subset or site label stands for: SARS-CoV-2 spike overlapping peptide pool stimulation. The receptors come from a human donor who received a COVID-19 vaccine.

This chain connects TRBV23-1 to TRBJ1-3, with D possibly being TRBD1 (6 bases). TRBV23-1 is sorted into the ORF group, with uncertain function. The ends were cut back, 0 bases at V and 0 bases at J, with 12 bases in the middle. The CDR3 is made up of 17 amino acids. CDR3 nucleotide sequence: TGCGCCAGCAGTCAATCGCCCAGGGGCGACTCTGGAAACACCATATATTTT. As protein: CASSQSPRGDSGNTIYF.

The chain uses TRBV18 and TRBJ1-3; D call uncertain. This CDR3 has 12 amino acids. The germline gives CDR1 KGHSH, CDR2 LQKENI. Trimming shortened V by 4 bases and J by 4 bases, and 5 bases separated the two germline ends. CDR3 residues: CASSLDGNTIYF. CDR3 sequence (DNA): TGTGCCAGCTCACTAGACGGAAACACCATATATTTT.

The chain joins TRBV7-2 to TRBJ1-5; the D is unclear. In germline, CDR1 is SGHTA, CDR2 FQGNSA. The CDR3 is 14 amino acids. Trimming took off 2 bases at V and 11 bases at J, with 16 bases between the two ends. CDR3 bases: TGTGCCAGCAGCTTAAACATTTATGGGCCATCCCAGCATTTT. This sequence encodes CASSLNIYGPSQHF.

This sequence joins TRBV5-1 and TRBJ2-3, with a weak D call TRBD1 (6 bases). Germline V lookup: CDR1 SGHRS, CDR2 YFSETQ. Trimming cost V 5 bases and J 5 bases, with 15 bases left between them. The CDR3 extends over 14 amino acids. DNA for the CDR3: TGCGCCAGCAGGTTAACAGGGTCCGGAGATACGCAGTATTTT. Residues: CASRLTGSGDTQYF.

J is TRBJ1-2 and V is TRBV24-1; unclear D gene. Trimming removed 4 bases at V and 4 bases at J, with 6 bases between. This CDR3 has 12 residues. The germline CDR1 and CDR2 sequences are KGHDR and SFDVKD. This CDR3 is CATSDNGYGYTF. The CDR3 DNA reads TGTGCCACCAGTGACAATGGCTATGGCTACACCTTC.

This chain uses TRBV9 with TRBJ2-5, with D maybe TRBD2 (6 bases). Germline CDR1 is SGDLS and CDR2 is YYNGEE. This CDR3 has 13 residues. V was clipped by 1 base and J by 3 bases, with 7 bases between them. For the CDR3, the DNA is TGTGCCAGCAGCGTACGCGGGGAAGAGACCCAGTACTTC. Amino acids: CASSVRGEETQYF.

This rearrangement joins TRBV5-1 to TRBJ1-2; 8 bases line up with TRBD1. This CDR3 spans 16 amino acids. Germline V lookup: CDR1 SGHRS, CDR2 YFSETQ. The V and J ends lost 5 bases and 1 base, in that order; junction bases with no gene match: 10. The CDR3 sequence is CASSMTGESFNYGYTF. DNA for the CDR3: TGCGCCAGCAGTATGACAGGGGAAAGCTTTAACTATGGCTACACCTTC.

This clone came up a few times. The chain employs TRBV2 and TRBJ2-2; 8 nucleotides align to TRBD1. Germline V gives CDR1 SNHLY, CDR2 FYNNEI. Losses at the gene ends were 7 bases for V and 1 base for J; bases not matched to a gene: 8. The CDR3 extends over 16 amino acids. CDR3 in amino acids: CASNPSGTGNTGELFF. The CDR3 region has the DNA TGTGCCAGCAACCCCTCCGGGACAGGGAACACCGGGGAGCTGTTTTTT.

The CDR3 loop is CASSKETQYF. CDR3 in DNA: TGTGCCAGCAGCAAAGAGACCCAGTACTTC. V gene TRBV12-3 or TRBV12-4 combines with J gene TRBJ2-5; no clear D gene. Trimming stripped 6 bases from V and 3 bases from J, with 2 bases between. CDR3 length equals 10 residues.